This is a list of T cell receptor beta chains from one sample in a study of vaccination effects on CD4 cells after COVID-19. No antigens are known for them. The data were produced by immunoSEQ multiplex PCR, yet TCRdb's version contains in-frame clones alone and is incomplete. The repertoire consists of 25,000 to 40,000 clones, with almost 85% occurring once and the leading ten covering approximately 1.5%. The sample consisted of CD4+ T cells from PBMCs cultured with HCoV-NL63 spike peptides, taken after COVID-19 vaccination. These receptors were taken from a human donor who received a COVID-19 vaccine. Some clones in this sample may be carry-over from other donors' samples. Each CDR3 is given with its conserved first and last residue. Each record gives: clone size, J gene, D gene, V gene, CDR3 DNA, CDR3 protein. The D gene is left open where the match is weak. A clone size is listed for some rows: how often the clone was seen (once, few, many), or a class if it is expanded.

>-|TRBJ2-1|TRBD1|TRBV10-3
TGTGCCATCAGTGACGTCGGACAGGGTGGGAAGGATGAGCAGTTCTTC
CAISDVGQGGKDEQFF
>-|TRBJ2-5|-|TRBV12-3/TRBV12-4
TGTGCCAGCAGCGTAGCGGAGACCCAGTACTTC
CASSVAETQYF
>-|TRBJ1-1|-|TRBV6-5
TGTGCCAGCAGTAGGACGGCGAACACTGAAGCTTTCTTT
CASSRTANTEAFF
>-|TRBJ1-4|-|TRBV4-3
TGCGCCAGCAGCCATTCAGGGACGGAAGAAAAACTGTTTTTT
CASSHSGTEEKLFF
>few|TRBJ1-2|-|TRBV3-1/TRBV3-2
TGTGCCAGCAGCCCTATACCTGTGGTCCCCTATGGCTACACCTTC
CASSPIPVVPYGYTF
>-|TRBJ1-2|-|TRBV19
TGTGCCAGTAGTATTGGGGAAAATGGCTACACCTTC
CASSIGENGYTF
>-|TRBJ2-6|TRBD1|TRBV19
TGTGCCAGTAGCCGACAGGGGGCGCAAAGTGGGGCCAACGTCCTGACTTTC
CASSRQGAQSGANVLTF
>-|TRBJ2-2|TRBD1|TRBV4-3
TGCGCCAGCAGCCCTACCGGGACAGGGGTCGGCACCGGGGAGCTGTTTTTT
CASSPTGTGVGTGELFF
>few|TRBJ1-6|-|TRBV6-1
TGTGCCAGCAGTGAGTACAGGTCAAACGCACCCCTCCACTTT
CASSEYRSNAPLHF
>few|TRBJ2-1|-|TRBV27
TGTGCCAGCAGTTTATCACAGTCGACTTACAATGAGCAGTTCTTC
CASSLSQSTYNEQFF
>-|TRBJ2-3|TRBD2|TRBV9
TGTGCCAGCAGCGTAGGAGCGGGGGGCACAGATACGCAGTATTTT
CASSVGAGGTDTQYF
>-|TRBJ2-5|-|TRBV19
TGTGCCAGTAGCGATCAAGGGCCGCAGACCCAGTACTTC
CASSDQGPQTQYF
>-|TRBJ1-5|-|TRBV12-3/TRBV12-4
TGTGCCACCTCCCTCACTTCCAATCAGCCCCAGCATTTT
CATSLTSNQPQHF
>few|TRBJ1-1|-|TRBV5-1
TGCGCCAGCAGCTTTACCGGGGGCCTTGAAGCTTTCTTT
CASSFTGGLEAFF
>-|TRBJ1-1|-|TRBV3-1/TRBV3-2
TGTGCCAGCAGCCTAGGGGGGCCTCAAGCTTTCTTT
CASSLGGPQAFF
>once|TRBJ2-1|-|TRBV4-1
TGCGCCAGCAGCCAACCTACGGGCCGGTACAATGAGCAGTTCTTC
CASSQPTGRYNEQFF
>-|TRBJ2-1|-|TRBV5-4
TGTGCCAGCAGCTTGGGGTCGGGATACAATGAGCAGTTCTTC
CASSLGSGYNEQFF
>-|TRBJ1-1|-|TRBV5-1
TGCGCCAGCAGCTTTGCAGGTCCAAACACTGAAGCTTTCTTT
CASSFAGPNTEAFF
>-|TRBJ2-5|-|TRBV9
TGTGCCAGCAGCGTACAGGATTCGTACCAAGAGACCCAGTACTTC
CASSVQDSYQETQYF
>few|TRBJ1-5|TRBD1|TRBV6-5
TGTGCCAGCAGGGGGACAGTAAATCAGCCCCAGCATTTT
CASRGTVNQPQHF
>once|TRBJ1-5|TRBD1|TRBV4-1
TGCGCCAGCAGCCAAGAGACCGGGACAGGGCACAATCAGCCCCAGCATTTT
CASSQETGTGHNQPQHF
>-|TRBJ1-3|-|TRBV28
TGTGCCAGCAGTTTATTGTCGAGGCCAGTCACCATATATTTT
CASSLLSRPVTIYF
>-|TRBJ2-1|TRBD2|TRBV19
TGTGCCAGTTCGGGACTAGCGGGGGGGCGTGAGCAGTTCTTC
CASSGLAGGREQFF
>-|TRBJ2-5|-|TRBV28
TGTGCCAGCAGTAGCGGACCGCAAGAGACCCAGTACTTC
CASSSGPQETQYF
>-|TRBJ1-2|-|TRBV5-1
TGCGCCAGCAGCTTGGCGGCGGACCCTACTAACTATGGCTACACCTTC
CASSLAADPTNYGYTF
>-|TRBJ2-5|TRBD2|TRBV9
TGTGCCAGCAGCCTCACTGCCCTGCCGGGACTAGCGGCACAAGAGACCCAGTACTTC
CASSLTALPGLAAQETQYF
>-|TRBJ1-2|TRBD1|TRBV15
TGTGCCACCAGCACCACAGGGGGCAACCACTATGGCTACACCTTC
CATSTTGGNHYGYTF
>once|TRBJ1-4|-|TRBV28
TGTGCCAGCAGTTGGGGGAGGGCAACTAATGAAAAACTGTTTTTT
CASSWGRATNEKLFF
>-|TRBJ1-2|-|TRBV10-3
TGTGCCATCGGAGGGGGGGGGAGAGCTAACTATGGCTACACCTTC
CAIGGGGRANYGYTF
>-|TRBJ1-1|-|TRBV21-1
TGTGCCAGCAGCAAAGTCCGCCGGACTGAAGCTTTCTTT
CASSKVRRTEAFF
>-|TRBJ2-3|TRBD1|TRBV7-3
TGTGCCAGCAGCTCGGGACAGGTCACAGATACGCAGTATTTT
CASSSGQVTDTQYF
>-|TRBJ2-3|TRBD1|TRBV5-1
TGCGCCAGCAGCAAGGACAGGGCTACAGATACGCAGTATTTT
CASSKDRATDTQYF
>-|TRBJ2-3|TRBD2|TRBV30
TGTGCCTGGAGTGTTAGCGCTAGCGGAATCACAGATACGCAGTATTTT
CAWSVSASGITDTQYF
>-|TRBJ1-1|-|TRBV6-2/TRBV6-3
TGTGCCAGCAGTTACTCGATGGTCACTGAAGCTTTCTTT
CASSYSMVTEAFF
>-|TRBJ2-1|-|TRBV25-1
TGTGCCAGCAGTGAATATATAAGGGCGTATGAGCAGTTCTTC
CASSEYIRAYEQFF
>-|TRBJ2-2|TRBD2|TRBV6-5
TGTGCCAGCACAGCGGGGGGGCGGGTCGGGGAGCTGTTTTTT
CASTAGGRVGELFF
>-|TRBJ1-2|-|TRBV28
TGTGCCAGCAGTTTAACCGGGGGCGATAACTATGGCTACACCTTC
CASSLTGGDNYGYTF
>-|TRBJ1-2|-|TRBV15
TGTGCCACCAGCAATTCGAGGTACGGCTACACCTTC
CATSNSRYGYTF
>-|TRBJ1-2|TRBD1|TRBV24-1
TGTGCCACCAGTGATTCTGCCGCAGGGGGCGCCTATGGCTACACCTTC
CATSDSAAGGAYGYTF
>-|TRBJ2-3|TRBD2|TRBV24-1
TGTGCCACCAGTGATTCCAAGACTGGGAGGGGTACAGATACGCAGTATTTT
CATSDSKTGRGTDTQYF
>-|TRBJ2-2|TRBD1|TRBV6-1
TGTGCCAGCAGTGCTAGACGGACAGGGGCAAACACCGGGGAGCTGTTTTTT
CASSARRTGANTGELFF